The present T cell receptor beta chain was sequenced within a study of shared clonotypes between healthy human individuals. In the study overall: Per donor, three plates held CD4 naive cells, three held CD4 memory, two held CD8 naive and one held CD8 memory.

Measured with immunoSEQ multiplex PCR; TCRdb has only the in-frame clones, and not every one. The data hold approximately 1.4 million clones, with 95% to 99% observed a single time. The clonotype comes from a man aged 25 to 45 in good health. Sequencing was performed on naive CD4+ T cells sorted from blood. The sample's subset: CD45RA+ positively selected.

CDR3 loop: CASSRMNTEAFF. In DNA form, the CDR3 reads TGTGCCAGCTCACGTATGAACACTGAAGCTTTCTTT. The chain joins TRBV18 to TRBJ1-1; no clear D. V was cut by 4 bases and J by 0 bases, with 3 bases left in between. The germline gives CDR1 KGHSH, CDR2 LQKENI. The CDR3 spans 12 residues.